Listed below are T cell receptor beta chains from one sample, sequenced in a study of blood T cell repertoires in COVID-19. Clones were sequenced by immunoSEQ multiplex PCR, and TCRdb holds only the in-frame ones, with some missing. The repertoire has about 120,000 clones, 70% to 85% of them found once; the top ten carry about 4.5%. Sequenced input: peripheral blood. All receptors derive from a woman aged 70-85 years with acute or convalescent COVID-19. The CDR3 runs from the conserved cysteine through the conserved F or W. Each record gives: D gene, V gene, J gene, clone size, CDR3 protein, CDR3 DNA. A D gene is named only where the DNA matches it firmly. Some rows have no size entry. The others give once, few or many, or a class for an expanded clone.

D gene: TRBD2
V gene: TRBV2
J gene: TRBJ2-7
clone size: NA
CDR3 protein: CASSDVLANYEQYF
CDR3 DNA: TGTGCCAGCAGTGATGTACTAGCGAATTACGAGCAGTACTTC

D gene: TRBD1
V gene: TRBV11-3
J gene: TRBJ2-1
clone size: NA
CDR3 protein: CASSLSTGTYNEQFF
CDR3 DNA: TGTGCCAGCAGTTTGTCGACAGGGACGTACAATGAGCAGTTCTTC

D gene: TRBD2
V gene: TRBV27
J gene: TRBJ2-2
clone size: NA
CDR3 protein: CASSIGTSLTGELFF
CDR3 DNA: TGTGCCAGCAGCATCGGGACTAGCCTCACCGGGGAGCTGTTTTTT

D gene: TRBD2
V gene: TRBV5-1
J gene: TRBJ2-5
clone size: NA
CDR3 protein: CASSAGTSGETQYF
CDR3 DNA: TGCGCCAGCAGCGCCGGGACTAGCGGGGAGACCCAGTACTTC

D gene: TRBD1
V gene: TRBV15
J gene: TRBJ2-7
clone size: NA
CDR3 protein: CATSSLLDRGKEYEQYF
CDR3 DNA: TGTGCCACCAGCAGCTTACTGGACAGGGGGAAAGAGTACGAGCAGTACTTC

D gene: TRBD2
V gene: TRBV9
J gene: TRBJ2-3
clone size: NA
CDR3 protein: CASSPHVGGGTSTDTQYF
CDR3 DNA: TGTGCCAGCAGCCCCCACGTCGGCGGGGGAACTAGCACAGATACGCAGTATTTT

D gene: TRBD1
V gene: TRBV7-8
J gene: TRBJ1-4
clone size: NA
CDR3 protein: CASSPRQGAYEKLFF
CDR3 DNA: TGTGCCAGCAGCCCCAGACAGGGGGCATATGAAAAACTGTTTTTT

D gene: NA
V gene: TRBV19
J gene: TRBJ1-5
clone size: few
CDR3 protein: CASRTQGINSNQPQHF
CDR3 DNA: TGTGCCAGTAGAACGCAGGGGATAAATAGCAATCAGCCCCAGCATTTT

D gene: NA
V gene: TRBV5-1
J gene: TRBJ1-2
clone size: NA
CDR3 protein: CASSLGEFMGNRLYGYTF
CDR3 DNA: TGCGCCAGCAGCTTGGGGGAGTTTATGGGGAACCGACTCTATGGCTACACCTTC

D gene: TRBD1
V gene: TRBV11-3
J gene: TRBJ2-7
clone size: NA
CDR3 protein: CASGGQLETRWGAPYEQYF
CDR3 DNA: TGTGCCAGCGGGGGACAGTTGGAAACAAGGTGGGGTGCCCCCTACGAGCAGTACTTC

D gene: NA
V gene: TRBV7-9
J gene: TRBJ1-2
clone size: few
CDR3 protein: CASSLAYGSYGYTF
CDR3 DNA: TGTGCCAGCAGCTTAGCGTATGGCAGCTATGGCTACACCTTC

D gene: TRBD1
V gene: TRBV11-3
J gene: TRBJ1-2
clone size: NA
CDR3 protein: CASSQGQGADGGYGYTF
CDR3 DNA: TGTGCCAGCAGCCAGGGACAGGGGGCCGACGGAGGCTATGGCTACACCTTC

D gene: NA
V gene: TRBV6-5
J gene: TRBJ2-5
clone size: once
CDR3 protein: CASSPAGLGETQYF
CDR3 DNA: TGTGCCAGCAGCCCCGCGGGGCTTGGGGAGACCCAGTACTTC

D gene: NA
V gene: TRBV2
J gene: TRBJ2-7
clone size: NA
CDR3 protein: CASGPVGGEQYF
CDR3 DNA: TGTGCCAGCGGCCCGGTGGGGGGAGAGCAGTACTTC

D gene: NA
V gene: TRBV6-6
J gene: TRBJ2-1
clone size: NA
CDR3 protein: CASSFQGGTYNEQFF
CDR3 DNA: TGTGCCAGCAGTTTCCAGGGGGGTACCTACAATGAGCAGTTCTTC

D gene: NA
V gene: TRBV14
J gene: TRBJ1-4
clone size: NA
CDR3 protein: CASSHGLPTNEKLFF
CDR3 DNA: TGTGCCAGCAGCCATGGACTGCCAACTAATGAAAAACTGTTTTTT

D gene: NA
V gene: TRBV10-3
J gene: TRBJ1-1
clone size: once
CDR3 protein: CAISDPGTMNTEAFF
CDR3 DNA: TGTGCCATCAGTGACCCGGGGACTATGAACACTGAAGCTTTCTTT

D gene: NA
V gene: TRBV15
J gene: TRBJ2-3
clone size: NA
CDR3 protein: CATSRTAGPSTDTQYF
CDR3 DNA: TGTGCCACCAGCAGAACGGCGGGACCTAGCACAGATACGCAGTATTTT

D gene: TRBD1
V gene: TRBV7-2
J gene: TRBJ2-1
clone size: NA
CDR3 protein: CASSAQGARNNEQFF
CDR3 DNA: TGTGCCAGCAGCGCACAGGGGGCGAGGAACAATGAGCAGTTCTTC

D gene: NA
V gene: TRBV10-3
J gene: TRBJ1-1
clone size: NA
CDR3 protein: CAISESRGEAFF
CDR3 DNA: TGTGCCATCAGTGAGTCGCGCGGTGAAGCTTTCTTT